The sequence of this T cell receptor beta chain was determined in a study of T cells in Graves' hyperthyroidism and ophthalmopathy. Study results and limitations: Ophthalmopathy was told apart from stable hyperthyroidism by a 13 V-J model. For ophthalmopathy, model prediction preceded onset by a median about 6 months.

This CDR3 has 14 amino acids. V shed 8 bases and J shed 4 bases, with 17 bases lying between them. Per the germline V gene, CDR1 is SNHLY and CDR2 is FYNNEI. This sample holds PBMCs from roughly 10 ml fresh peripheral blood. RNA transcripts provided the source from which TCR beta CDR3 regions were amplified. With the HTBI primer set, the TCR CDR3 went through a first round of RT-PCR. TCRdb re-called the multiplex PCR reads through MiXCR, storing one row per CDR3 protein. The sample consists of 550,000 to 650,000 distinct CDR3 sequences, 12% to 15% of them appearing once. This clonotype is a singleton in its sample. Antigen specificity is unknown. It may be a read error: a sequence one base away is much more abundant.

The sequence was obtained from a woman in her thirties or forties with Graves' hyperthyroidism. The genes are TRBV2 and TRBJ2-5; D tentatively reads TRBD1 or TRBD2 (5 bases each). The source material was blood. CDR3 region: CASARLGDRETQYF. CDR3 sequence (DNA): TGTGCCAGCGCTCGGCTCGGGGACCGAGAGACCCAGTACTTC.